This T cell receptor beta chain originates from a study of shared clonotypes between healthy human individuals. Study-level information: Per donor, three plates held CD4 naive cells, three held CD4 memory, two held CD8 naive and one held CD8 memory.

Germline V gene lookup returns CDR1 SGHKS and CDR2 YYEKEE (reference sequence). The CDR3 spans 14 residues. V lost 5 bases, J lost 0 bases, and 1 base stayed unmatched. Some 30,000 T cell genomes (around 200 ng DNA) went into each sorted-subset replicate. Profiling relied on immunoSEQ multiplex PCR, and the TCRdb table lists in-frame clones only, not all of them. The sample shows over 2 million clones, roughly 90% of them seen only once. Findings and limits, study-wide: Tissues were not sampled, only blood, and their repertoires likely differ.

For this clone: No antigen is known for it.

The CD4+ fraction was divided into a CD45RA+ naive subset and a CD45RA-negative memory subset. Sequenced input: naive CD4+ T cells from PBMCs. As for subset: CD45RA+ positively selected. This chain connects TRBV5-5 to TRBJ2-4; 8 bases are a match to TRBD2. This clonotype originated in a man aged 18 to 29 in good health. Some clones in this sample may be carry-over from other donors' samples. The CDR3 DNA reads as TGTGCCAGCAGTCTAGCGGGAGCCAAAAACATTCAGTACTTC. Translation: CASSLAGAKNIQYF.